Following are 14 T cell receptor beta chains from one sample sequenced in a study of T cell repertoires in cytomegalovirus infection (dated by TCRdb to the late 2010s). The reads were generated on an Illumina HiSeq 1500. TCRdb cleaned the public reads at Q25 with fastp, built clones with MiXCR and kept in-frame beta chains. Entries that share a CDR3 protein sequence are merged under the most common genes and DNA. The sample includes about 440,000 distinct CDR3 sequences, with 31% observed a single time. Roughly an eighth of the sample comes from the top ten. Sequenced sample: PBMCs. The receptors originated from a human donor in good health (CMV status not recorded). Some clones in this sample may be carry-over from other donors' samples.

In its sample, this clonotype was seen a few times. The J gene is TRBJ2-6, the V gene TRBV6-5; D is unclear. V lost 2 bases, J lost 0 bases, and 14 bases lay in between. Germline V lookup: CDR1 MNHEY, CDR2 SVGAGI. This CDR3 is 18 amino acids long. The CDR3 here is CASSYKGPHSSGANVLTF. CDR3 bases: TGTGCCAGCAGTTACAAGGGTCCTCATTCCTCTGGGGCCAACGTCCTGACTTTC.

As regards this clonotype: Given the absence of the conserved phenylalanine or tryptophan at the CDR3 end, a read error is likely. The chain has TRBV28 and TRBJ1-2; maybe TRBD1 (6 bases). Germline V gene sequence: CDR1 MDHEN, CDR2 SYDVKM. Trimming removed 5 bases from V and 3 bases from J, with 13 bases in between. The CDR3 has 14 amino acids. The CDR3 region is CASSQFRGHYGYTL. DNA of the CDR3: TGTGCCAGCAGTCAATTCAGGGGTCACTATGGCTACACCTTA.

The chain joins TRBV7-9 to TRBJ1-1, with a possible D match to TRBD1 (5 bases). The CDR3 spans 16 residues. Germline lookup yields CDR1 SEHNR and CDR2 FQNEAQ (reference sequence). V was clipped by 5 bases and J by 0 bases, with 16 bases between them. Here the CDR3 DNA reads TGTGCCAGCAGCCCTAGGGGCGGGGTTTTGAACACTGAAGCTTTCTTT. Protein product: CASSPRGGVLNTEAFF.

This clonotype has a count of ten or more. This sequence joins TRBV7-2 and TRBJ2-1; 8 bases line up with TRBD2. CDR3 size: 17 residues. Germline V lookup: CDR1 SGHTA, CDR2 FQGNSA. J gave up 0 bases and V 1 base, and 5 bases lay outside the gene matches. The CDR3 DNA sequence: TGTGCCAGCAGCTTAGGGCGGGGGGCCCTCTCCTACAATGAGCAGTTCTTC. As protein: CASSLGRGALSYNEQFF.

This clonotype was seen repeatedly, ten times or more. The rearrangement uses TRBV27 and TRBJ1-1; D perhaps matches TRBD1 (5 bases). Germline CDR1 reads MNHEY; CDR2 reads SMNVEV (reference sequence). Trimming pared 4 bases from V and 6 bases from J, leaving 15 bases between. This CDR3 contains 14 residues. CDR3 protein: CASSYQGLFAEAFF. Written as DNA, the CDR3 is TGTGCCAGCAGTTACCAGGGTTTGTTTGCTGAAGCTTTCTTT.

In its sample, this clonotype was seen a few times. The chain has TRBV28 and TRBJ1-5; 10 nucleotides agree with TRBD1. The CDR3 is made up of 16 amino acids. The J segment lost 7 bases and the V segment lost 6 bases, leaving 12 bases of the junction unmatched. CDR1 MDHEN and CDR2 SYDVKM come from the germline V gene. The CDR3 DNA follows: TGTGCCAGCAGCCCACCCTTCGGACAGGGGGGGCAGCCCCAGCATTTT. Its protein is CASSPPFGQGGQPQHF.

This clonotype was seen a few times. This sequence joins TRBV7-2 and TRBJ1-2; 11 bases line up with TRBD1. V dropped 5 bases and J dropped 7; count of bases not matched to a gene: 6. In germline, CDR1 is SGHTA, CDR2 FQGNSA. The CDR3 has 14 amino acids. CDR3 loop: CASSGDRGWAGYTF. The CDR3 DNA sequence: TGTGCCAGCAGCGGGGACAGGGGGTGGGCTGGCTACACCTTC.

This clonotype was detected ten times or more. The chain couples TRBV7-9 to TRBJ1-1; D gene unclear. The length of the CDR3 is 15 residues. CDR1 and CDR2 from the germline V gene are SEHNR and FQNEAQ (reference sequence). The V end lost 5 bases, the J end lost 2 bases, and 15 bases lay between the germline ends. The CDR3 coding sequence is TGTGCCAGCAGCCCAGCCTCCGGGATAAACACTGAAGCTTTCTTT. It translates to CASSPASGINTEAFF.

The chain uses TRBV7-4 and TRBJ1-1; TRBD1 might be the D (6 bases). This CDR3 contains 13 residues. CDR1 is SGHVT, CDR2 SQSDAQ, per germline. V was pared by 1 base and J by 11 bases, with 14 bases between. The CDR3 spells CASSLEQGPGAFF. DNA of the CDR3: TGTGCCAGCAGCTTAGAACAGGGCCCCGGGGCTTTCTTT.

V usage is TRBV7-9 and J usage is TRBJ2-5, with D perhaps matching TRBD2 (7 bases). The CDR3 runs 16 residues. Trimming removed 3 bases at V and 6 bases at J, with 20 bases between. CDR1 is SEHNR, CDR2 FQNEAQ, per germline (reference sequence). In nucleotides, the CDR3 is TGTGCCAGCAGCTTCAAAAAAGGGGGAGGGGATCAGACCCAGTACTTC. It yields the protein CASSFKKGGGDQTQYF.

This clonotype was observed a few times. The chain recombines TRBV10-3 with TRBJ2-7, with no clear D. With 7 bases removed from V and 5 bases from J, the gap between germline ends came to 12 bases. Looked up from germline, CDR1 is ENHRY and CDR2 is SYGVKD. The CDR3 contains 12 residues. DNA for the CDR3: TGTGCCATCAAAGGCCCCTCGAACGAGCAGTACTTC. It is translated as CAIKGPSNEQYF.

This clonotype has at least ten counts. The chain combines TRBV12-5 with TRBJ2-1; D remains ambiguous. This CDR3 region has 11 residues. Germline CDR1 is LGHNT and CDR2 is FRNRAP. Deletions cut 3 bases from V and 8 bases from J, with 5 bases between. CDR3 DNA sequence: TGTGCTAGTGGTTTACGGGATGAGCAGTTCTTC. Residues: CASGLRDEQFF. Drawing the rest from reference TRBV12-5 and TRBJ2-1, the complete variable domain is DARVTQTPRHKVTEMGQEVTMRCQPILGHNTVFWYRQTMMQGLELLAYFRNRAPLDDSGMPKDRFSAEMPDATLATLKIQPSEPRDSAVYFCASGLRDEQFFGPGTRLTVL.

This chain joins TRBV5-1 and TRBJ2-7; 7 nucleotides align to TRBD1. The CDR3 is made up of 16 amino acids. Germline V gene data show CDR1 as SGHRS and CDR2 as YFSETQ. Unmatched junction bases numbered 9, after V lost 3 bases and J lost 0 bases. The CDR3, as DNA: TGCGCCAGCAGCTGGGACCGACAGGGCAGCTCCTACGAGCAGTACTTC. Translated, it gives CASSWDRQGSSYEQYF.

V and J are TRBV7-8 and TRBJ1-2; 7 positions agree with TRBD1. The CDR3 extends over 14 amino acids. Unmatched junction bases numbered 4, after V lost 0 bases and J lost 6 bases. Looked up from germline, CDR1 is SGHVS and CDR2 is FQNEAQ. As DNA, the CDR3 is TGTGCCAGCAGCTTAGCGAGGGGGCCTGATGGCTACACCTTC. This gives the protein CASSLARGPDGYTF.